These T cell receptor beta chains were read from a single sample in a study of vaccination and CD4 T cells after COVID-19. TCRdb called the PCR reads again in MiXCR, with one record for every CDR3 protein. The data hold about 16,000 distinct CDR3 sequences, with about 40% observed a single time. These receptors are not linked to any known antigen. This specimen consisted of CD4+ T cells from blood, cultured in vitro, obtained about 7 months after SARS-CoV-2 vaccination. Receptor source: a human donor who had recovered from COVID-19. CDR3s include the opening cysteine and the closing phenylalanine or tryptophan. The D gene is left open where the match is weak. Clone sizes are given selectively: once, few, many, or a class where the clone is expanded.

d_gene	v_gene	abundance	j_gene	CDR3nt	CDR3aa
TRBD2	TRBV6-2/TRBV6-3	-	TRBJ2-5	TGTGCCAGCAGGCTAGCGGCAAAGTTGGCCCAGTACTTC	CASRLAAKLAQYF
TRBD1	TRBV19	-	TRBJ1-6	TGTGCCAGTAGTTCCGCGGGGACAGGGGAGTCACCCCTCCACTTT	CASSSAGTGESPLHF
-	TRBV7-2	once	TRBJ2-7	TGTGCCAGCAGCTTAGCTCCGGGACGTAGCTACGAGCAGTACTTC	CASSLAPGRSYEQYF
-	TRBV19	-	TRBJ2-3	TGTGCCAGTAGTATTTCTAGGCACGCGCAGTATTTT	CASSISRHAQYF
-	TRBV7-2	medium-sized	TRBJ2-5	TGTGCCAGCAGCTTAGTCGCGGCATCAGAGACCCAGTACTTC	CASSLVAASETQYF
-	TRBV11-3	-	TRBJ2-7	TGTGCCAGCAGCCTAGGCGGACCCACTTCCTACGAGCAGTACTTC	CASSLGGPTSYEQYF
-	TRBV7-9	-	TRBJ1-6	TGTGCCAGCAGCTTCCTCAGGGCTGGGAATTCACCCCTCCACTTT	CASSFLRAGNSPLHF
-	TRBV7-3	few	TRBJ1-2	TGTGCCAGCAGCTCAGAACCGGGACACCGCCTATCGGGCTACACCTTC	CASSSEPGHRLSGYTF
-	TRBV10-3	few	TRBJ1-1	TGTGCCATCAGTGAGGTCGGACGAAACACTGAAGCTTTCTTT	CAISEVGRNTEAFF
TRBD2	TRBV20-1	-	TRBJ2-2	TGCAGTGCTTCGGGACCGCGGGGGACCGGGGAGCTGTTTTTT	CSASGPRGTGELFF
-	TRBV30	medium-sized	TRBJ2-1	TGTGCCTGGAGTCGGGACACCAGCGCCTACAATGAGCAGTTCTTC	CAWSRDTSAYNEQFF
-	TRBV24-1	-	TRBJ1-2	TGTGCCACCAGTGACCCGACACTCGACTATAGCTACACCTTC	CATSDPTLDYSYTF
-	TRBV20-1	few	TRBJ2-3	TGCAGTGCTTCACTACCGGGGACAGATACGCAGTATTTT	CSASLPGTDTQYF
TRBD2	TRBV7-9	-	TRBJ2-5	TGTGCCAGCAGCAACAAGCGGGAGTGGCAAGAGACCCAGTACTTC	CASSNKREWQETQYF
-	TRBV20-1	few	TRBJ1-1	TGCAGTGCTAGAGATGGCAGTCGAGACACTGAAGCTTTCTTT	CSARDGSRDTEAFF
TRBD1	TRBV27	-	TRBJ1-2	TGTGCCAGCAGCTTTACGGACAGGGCAGGTGGCTACACCTTC	CASSFTDRAGGYTF
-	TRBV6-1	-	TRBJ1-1	TGTGCCAGCAGTGAAGTAGCTTGGGTACGGCCCGAAGAGGCTTTCTTT	CASSEVAWVRPEEAFF
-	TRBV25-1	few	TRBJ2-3	TGTGCCAGCAGTGAATTAGGGTCCACAGATACGCAGTATTTT	CASSELGSTDTQYF
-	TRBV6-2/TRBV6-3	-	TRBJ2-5	TGTGCCAGCAGTTACTCGTTTGAGACCCAGTACTTC	CASSYSFETQYF
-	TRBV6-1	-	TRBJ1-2	TGTGCCAGCAGCCAGGGTCACTATGGCTACACCTTC	CASSQGHYGYTF
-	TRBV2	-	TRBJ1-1	TGTGCCAGCAGTGAAGCGCTTCGAGGGACCACTGAAGCTTTCTTT	CASSEALRGTTEAFF
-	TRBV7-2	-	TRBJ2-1	TGTGCCAGCAGCTTAGTGGTTGGGTCGGTCTCCTACAATGAGCAGTTCTTC	CASSLVVGSVSYNEQFF
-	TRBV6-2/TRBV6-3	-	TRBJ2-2	TGTGCCAGCACCGCCTGGGGCACCCTAGGGGAGCTGTTTTTT	CASTAWGTLGELFF
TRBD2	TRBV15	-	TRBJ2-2	TGTGCCACCAGCAGAGAACTAGCGGCCAACACCGGGGAGCTGTTTTTT	CATSRELAANTGELFF
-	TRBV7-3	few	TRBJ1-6	TGTGCCAGCAGCACTACCCCCGCGGTGGTAGGGTTGGTTATAGTCCGGAATTCACCCCTCCACTTT	CASSTTPAVVGLVIVRNSPLHF
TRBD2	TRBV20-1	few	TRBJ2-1	TGCAGTGCCGCTCACCCTAGCGGGAGGGCCGGGGGTGAGCAGTTCTTC	CSAAHPSGRAGGEQFF
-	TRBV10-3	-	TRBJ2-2	TGTGCCATCAGTGACCAGGGCTTGACCGGGGAGCTGTTTTTT	CAISDQGLTGELFF
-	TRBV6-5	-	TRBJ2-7	TGTGCCAGCAGTTACTCCCCCAACTACGATGCCTACGAGCAGTACTTC	CASSYSPNYDAYEQYF
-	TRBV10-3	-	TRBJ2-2	TGTGCCATCAGACCAGACATTTCCACCGGGGAGCTGTTTTTT	CAIRPDISTGELFF
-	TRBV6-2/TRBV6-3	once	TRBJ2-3	TGTGCCAGCAGTTCCCTCCGGGACCCCGTAAATACGCAGTATTTT	CASSSLRDPVNTQYF
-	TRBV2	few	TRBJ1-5	TGTGCCAGCAGTGGCCGTACGGACGGCTCCCAGCATTTT	CASSGRTDGSQHF
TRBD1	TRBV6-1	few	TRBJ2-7	TGTGCCAGCAGTGAAGGGGGACAGGAGTACTACGAGCAGTACTTC	CASSEGGQEYYEQYF
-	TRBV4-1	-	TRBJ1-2	TGCGCCAGCAGCCAGGGGGACTATGGCTACACCTTC	CASSQGDYGYTF